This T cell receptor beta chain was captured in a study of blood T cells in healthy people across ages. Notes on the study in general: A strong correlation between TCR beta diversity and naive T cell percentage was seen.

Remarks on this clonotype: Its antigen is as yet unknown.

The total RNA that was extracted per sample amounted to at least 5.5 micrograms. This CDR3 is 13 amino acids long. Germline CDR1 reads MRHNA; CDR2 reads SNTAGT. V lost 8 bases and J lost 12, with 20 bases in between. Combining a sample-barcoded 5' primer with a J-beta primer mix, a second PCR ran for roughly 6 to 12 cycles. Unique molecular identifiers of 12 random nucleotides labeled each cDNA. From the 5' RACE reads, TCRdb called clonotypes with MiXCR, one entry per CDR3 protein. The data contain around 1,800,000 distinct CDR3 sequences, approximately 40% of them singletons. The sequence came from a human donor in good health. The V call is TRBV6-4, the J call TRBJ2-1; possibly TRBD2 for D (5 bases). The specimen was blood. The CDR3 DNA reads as TGTGCCAGCTTCGGGAACAGTCCGTACCGGCAGTTCTTC. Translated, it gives CASFGNSPYRQFF.